This T cell receptor (beta chain) is drawn from a study of CD8 T cells in Susac syndrome. Sequencing of TCR beta was performed on blood CD8+ and CD4+ T cells. This clonotype was found once. CDR3 length: 15 amino acids. V lost 5 bases and J lost 2; bases outside the gene matches: 7. The V gene's germline CDR1 is SGHTA and CDR2 FQGNSA. RNA, at roughly 0.45 to 1 ug, was reverse transcribed with random hexamers. Each CDR3 protein gets one entry after TCRdb re-called the immunoSEQ multiplex PCR reads with MiXCR. The data contain about 150,000 distinct CDR3 sequences, 85% to 95% of them singletons. V is TRBV7-2 and J is TRBJ2-5, with TRBD1 matching over 8 bases. Input material: CD4+ T cells from PBMCs. This TCR derives from a human donor with Susac syndrome. The CDR3 sequence: CASSPRTGRQETQYF. As DNA, the CDR3 is TGTGCCAGCAGCCCGAGGACAGGGCGACAAGAGACCCAGTACTTC.